This entry lists 19 T cell receptor beta chains sequenced from one sample in a study of blood T cell repertoires in COVID-19. Clones were read by immunoSEQ multiplex PCR, and TCRdb kept only the in-frame ones, dropping some. The table records a few hundred thousand clones, roughly 80% of them present only once. Sequencing was done on a sample of peripheral blood. These receptors all stem from a woman between 45 and 60 years old with active or convalescent COVID-19.

The V call is TRBV27, the J call TRBJ1-3, with 7 bases lining up with TRBD1. The CDR3 spans 15 residues. The junction had 4 bases not matched to a gene; V was cut back by 5 bases and J by 0 bases. CDR1 and CDR2 from the germline V gene are MNHEY and SMNVEV (reference sequence). Written as DNA, the CDR3 is TGTGCCAGCAGTGCGGGACAGTTCTCTGGAAACACCATATATTTT. Protein: CASSAGQFSGNTIYF.

This rearrangement joins TRBV28 to TRBJ2-3, with 10 positions matching TRBD2. The CDR3 runs to 17 residues. Germline CDR1 MDHEN, CDR2 SYDVKM. V shed 5 bases, J shed 0 bases, and the junction held 8 bases outside the gene matches. The CDR3 protein is CASSPRLAGASTDTQYF. CDR3 bases: TGTGCCAGCAGTCCAAGACTAGCGGGCGCTAGCACAGATACGCAGTATTTT.

The chain carries TRBV9 and TRBJ2-5; 7 bases line up with TRBD2. J was trimmed by 3 bases and V by 0 bases; bases with no gene match: 2. The CDR3 sequence is 14 residues long. Looked up from germline, CDR1 is SGDLS and CDR2 is YYNGEE. CDR3 sequence (DNA): TGTGCCAGCAGCGTAGTTGCGGGAGAAGAGACCCAGTACTTC. This encodes CASSVVAGEETQYF. Together with reference TRBV9 and TRBJ2-5, the CDR3 gives the full variable domain: DSGVTQTPKHLITATGQRVTLRCSPRSGDLSVYWYQQSLDQGLQFLIQYYNGEERAKGNILERFSAQQFPDLHSELNLSSLELGDSALYFCASSVVAGEETQYFGPGTRLLVL.

The CDR3 DNA reads TGTGCCAGCAGCCGCGAGGGATACACAGATACGCAGTATTTT. This codes for CASSREGYTDTQYF. The chain has TRBV3-1 (or the pseudogene TRBV3-2) and TRBJ2-3; D is possibly TRBD2 (5 bases). This CDR3 has 14 amino acids. The V end was cut by 4 bases, the J end by 2 bases, with 10 bases between. In germline, CDR1 is LGHDT, CDR2 YNNKEL (reference sequence).

The chain joins TRBV4-2 to TRBJ1-2, with unresolved D. The CDR3 is made up of 12 amino acids. Trimming removed 1 base from V and 6 bases from J, with 6 bases in between. CDR1 and CDR2 from the germline V gene are LGHNA and YNFKEQ. The CDR3 spells CASSQVIDGYTF. The DNA for the CDR3 is TGTGCCAGCAGCCAAGTTATAGATGGCTACACCTTC.

The V call is TRBV3-1 (or the pseudogene TRBV3-2), the J call TRBJ2-1, with TRBD2 matching 9 bases. The length of the CDR3 is 13 residues. CDR1 LGHDT and CDR2 YNNKEL come from the germline V gene (reference sequence). Trimming at V came to 2 bases and at J to 10 bases, leaving 3 bases not matched to a gene. The CDR3 reads CASSQTGLAEQFF. DNA for the CDR3: TGTGCCAGCAGCCAAACGGGACTAGCCGAGCAGTTCTTC.

The chain links TRBV27 to TRBJ2-1; 9 nucleotides line up with TRBD2. The CDR3 is 17 residues long. Germline V CDR1 and CDR2: MNHEY, SMNVEV (reference sequence). Trimming took 4 bases from V and 6 from J; bases not matched to a gene: 13. In nucleotides, the CDR3 is TGTGCCAGCAGTTCCCGAAAGACCGGCGGGGGGGGCAATGAGCAGTTCTTC. Protein: CASSSRKTGGGGNEQFF.

A single count supports this clone. V is TRBV9 and J is TRBJ1-1; D uncertain. Between the trimmed V and J ends, which lost 4 bases and 7 bases, there was a span of 11 bases. The CDR3 has 12 amino acids. Germline V gene data show CDR1 as SGDLS and CDR2 as YYNGEE. CDR3 DNA sequence: TGTGCCAGCAGCACCCTGGGAGGTGAAGCTTTCTTT. As protein: CASSTLGGEAFF. Drawing the rest from reference TRBV9 and TRBJ1-1, the complete variable domain is DSGVTQTPKHLITATGQRVTLRCSPRSGDLSVYWYQQSLDQGLQFLIQYYNGEERAKGNILERFSAQQFPDLHSELNLSSLELGDSALYFCASSTLGGEAFFGQGTRLTVV.

The rearrangement links TRBV3-1 (or the pseudogene TRBV3-2) to TRBJ1-2, with D perhaps matching TRBD1 (5 bases). V dropped 1 base and J dropped 2 bases, with 11 bases sitting between them. There are 15 residues in the CDR3. The V gene's germline CDR1 is LGHDT and CDR2 YNNKEL (reference sequence). CDR3 loop: CASSQVGHRNYGYTF. CDR3 in DNA: TGTGCCAGCAGCCAAGTCGGCCACAGGAACTATGGCTACACCTTC.

This sequence joins TRBV19 and TRBJ1-5; D uncertain. The CDR3 covers 14 residues. Germline CDR1 is LNHDA and CDR2 is SQIVND (reference sequence). Deletions cut 8 bases from V and 6 bases from J, with 17 bases between. The CDR3 reads CASFKGGEGQPQHF. The CDR3 DNA reads TGTGCCAGTTTTAAGGGAGGAGAAGGTCAGCCCCAGCATTTT. The full variable domain, in which reference TRBV19 and TRBJ1-5 provide the parts outside the CDR3, is DGGITQSPKYLFRKEGQNVTLSCEQNLNHDAMYWYRQDPGQGLRLIYYSQIVNDFQKGDIAEGYSVSREKKESFPLTVTSAQKNPTAFYLCASFKGGEGQPQHFGDGTRLSIL.

The chain links TRBV6-1 to TRBJ2-2; 9 bases are shared with TRBD2. From germline, CDR1 is MNHNS and CDR2 SASEGT. J was trimmed by 7 bases and V by 2 bases; bases with no gene match: 8. The CDR3 covers 16 residues. The CDR3 spells CASSELVAGAFGELFF. Written as DNA, the CDR3 is TGTGCCAGCAGTGAATTGGTAGCGGGAGCTTTCGGGGAGCTGTTTTTT.

The chain recombines TRBV9 with TRBJ1-2; possibly TRBD1 for D (6 bases). With 3 bases removed from V and 3 bases from J, the gap between germline ends came to 24 bases. Germline V gene data show CDR1 as SGDLS and CDR2 as YYNGEE. This CDR3 region has 18 residues. The CDR3 DNA reads as TGTGCCAGCAGCGGATGGGACACCAGGTACCTCGGCGACTATGGCTACACCTTC. Translating gives CASSGWDTRYLGDYGYTF.

The V and J genes are TRBV18 and TRBJ2-3; tentatively, D is TRBD2 (6 bases). CDR1 is KGHSH, CDR2 LQKENI, per germline. The CDR3 is made up of 14 amino acids. Trimming left V 4 bases short and J 5 bases short, with 13 bases between. The CDR3 is CASSQGTSGDTQYF. CDR3 bases: TGTGCCAGCTCACAAGGGACTTCAGGAGATACGCAGTATTTT.

The chain has TRBV7-2 and TRBJ1-3; D unclear. Germline assignment: CDR1 SGHTA and CDR2 FQGNSA. V lost 5 bases to trimming and J lost 1 base, with 15 bases between them. The CDR3 runs to 16 residues. The CDR3 DNA is TGTGCCAGCAGCCTTCACAGAGTCAATTCTGGAAACACCATATATTTT. This encodes CASSLHRVNSGNTIYF.

The rearrangement uses TRBV5-1 and TRBJ2-3; tentative D call: TRBD2 (5 bases). CDR1 and CDR2 from the germline V gene are SGHRS and YFSETQ. The V gene lost 0 bases and the J gene lost 2 bases, with 10 bases spanning the gap. There are 15 residues in the CDR3. The CDR3 DNA follows: TGCGCCAGCAGCTTGGACGGGGTCCCCACAGATACGCAGTATTTT. Translation gives CASSLDGVPTDTQYF.

J is TRBJ1-2 and V is TRBV19; 8 bases line up with TRBD1. The CDR3 consists of 14 residues. Per germline, CDR1 LNHDA and CDR2 SQIVND (reference sequence). V dropped 3 bases and J dropped 4; count of bases not matched to a gene: 4. CDR3 sequence reads: CASSIDRGTYGYTF. CDR3 DNA: TGTGCCAGTAGTATCGACAGGGGAACCTATGGCTACACCTTC.

The CDR3, as DNA: TGTGCCAGCAGCTTAGGTAGACAAAGGACTGAAGCTTTCTTT. The encoded protein is CASSLGRQRTEAFF. The chain joins TRBV7-2 to TRBJ1-1; D not certain. Trimming removed 1 base from V and 5 bases from J, with 11 bases in between. The germline V gene has CDR1 SGHTA and CDR2 FQGNSA. The CDR3 has 14 amino acids.

This rearrangement joins TRBV7-2 to TRBJ2-5, with D perhaps TRBD1 (6 bases). Trimming pared 5 bases from V and 3 bases from J, leaving 22 bases between. Germline V gives CDR1 SGHTA, CDR2 FQGNSA. This CDR3 spans 17 amino acids. DNA of the CDR3: TGTGCCAGCAGCCCTCGACTCCTCCGGGACAATGAAGAGACCCAGTACTTC. Protein sequence: CASSPRLLRDNEETQYF.

V and J are TRBV4-1 and TRBJ2-2, with 7 nucleotides matching TRBD2. This CDR3 comprises 17 residues. V dropped 0 bases and J dropped 0; count of bases not matched to a gene: 4. Germline lookup yields CDR1 MGHRA and CDR2 YSYEKL. CDR3 in amino acids: CASSQDTGGANTGELFF. DNA for the CDR3: TGCGCCAGCAGCCAAGATACGGGAGGAGCGAACACCGGGGAGCTGTTTTTT.